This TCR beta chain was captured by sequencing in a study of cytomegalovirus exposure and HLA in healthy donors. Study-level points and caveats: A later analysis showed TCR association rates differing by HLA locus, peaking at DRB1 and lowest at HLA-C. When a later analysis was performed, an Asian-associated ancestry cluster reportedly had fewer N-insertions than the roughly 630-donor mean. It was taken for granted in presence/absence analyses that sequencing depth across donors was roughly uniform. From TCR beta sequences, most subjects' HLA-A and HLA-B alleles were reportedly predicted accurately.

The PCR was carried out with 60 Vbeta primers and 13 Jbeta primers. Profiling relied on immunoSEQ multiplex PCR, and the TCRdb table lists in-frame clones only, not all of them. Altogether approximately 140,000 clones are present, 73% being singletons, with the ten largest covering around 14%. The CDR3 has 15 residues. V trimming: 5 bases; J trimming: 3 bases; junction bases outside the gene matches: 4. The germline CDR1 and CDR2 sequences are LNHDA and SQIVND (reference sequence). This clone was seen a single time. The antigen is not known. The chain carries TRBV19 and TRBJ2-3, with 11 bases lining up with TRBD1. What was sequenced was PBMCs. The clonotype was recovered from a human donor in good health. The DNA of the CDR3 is TGTGCCAGTAGTCCTGGGACAGGGGGAACAGATACGCAGTATTTT. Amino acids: CASSPGTGGTDTQYF.